These 30 T cell receptor beta chains share one sample of origin, sequenced in a study of cytomegalovirus exposure and HLA in healthy donors. With 60 Vbeta and 13 Jbeta primers, the PCR was carried out. TCRdb's table, derived via immunoSEQ multiplex PCR, lists solely in-frame clones and lacks some. The sample shows about 140,000 clones, approximately 71% of them seen only once. The source material was PBMCs. These receptors originate from a man aged 30 to 39 in good health and CMV-seropositive.

V gene TRBV5-6 combines with J gene TRBJ2-6; D is perhaps TRBD1 (5 bases). The CDR3 runs to 16 residues. Germline lookup yields CDR1 SGHDT and CDR2 YYEEEE. V lost 4 bases, J lost 1 base, and 12 bases lay in between. CDR3 protein: CASSPITGSGANVLTF. CDR3 nucleotides: TGTGCCAGCAGCCCTATTACAGGATCTGGGGCCAACGTCCTGACTTTC.

V and J are TRBV7-9 and TRBJ1-2; 8 bases align to TRBD1. Germline values: CDR1 SEHNR, CDR2 FQNEAQ (reference sequence). The CDR3 contains 14 residues. With V trimmed by 5 bases and J by 4 bases, 6 bases remained unmatched. The CDR3: CASSNWTGTYGYTF. CDR3 sequence (DNA): TGTGCCAGCAGCAACTGGACAGGGACCTATGGCTACACCTTC.

This clone was recorded once. The rearrangement joins TRBV2 to TRBJ1-1, with TRBD1 identical over 9 bases. The CDR3 covers 17 residues. V was clipped by 9 bases and J by 0 bases; unmatched bases: 14. The germline V gene encodes CDR1 SNHLY and CDR2 FYNNEI. CDR3 sequence reads: CASRPNRGQVMNTEAFF. The CDR3 region has the DNA TGTGCCAGTAGACCTAACAGGGGGCAGGTAATGAACACTGAAGCTTTCTTT.

The chain uses TRBV7-9 and TRBJ2-3; 7 nucleotides agree with TRBD1. V dropped 6 bases and J dropped 3; count of bases not matched to a gene: 9. The CDR3 has 15 residues. Germline lookup yields CDR1 SEHNR and CDR2 FQNEAQ (reference sequence). In DNA, the CDR3 is TGTGCCAGCAGAGTACCGGGACAGCAAACAGATACGCAGTATTTT. Its protein is CASRVPGQQTDTQYF. Variable domain in full (rest from reference TRBV7-9 and TRBJ2-3): DTGVSQNPRHKITKRGQNVTFRCDPISEHNRLYWYRQTLGQGPEFLTYFQNEAQLEKSRLLSDRFSAERPKGSFSTLEIQRTEQGDSAMYLCASRVPGQQTDTQYFGPGTRLTVL.

This clone was counted only a few times. The rearrangement joins TRBV5-1 to TRBJ2-7; 7 bases are a match to TRBD1. V gave up 2 bases and J gave up 2 bases; unmatched junction bases: 10. CDR3 size: 16 residues. Looked up from germline, CDR1 is SGHRS and CDR2 is YFSETQ. Here the CDR3 DNA reads TGCGCCAGCAGCTTTGGCGTGGGACAGCAGACCTACGAGCAGTACTTC. Translation: CASSFGVGQQTYEQYF.

The rearrangement links TRBV7-9 to TRBJ2-7, with TRBD1 identical over 9 bases. Germline trimming cut 5 bases from V and 2 bases from J; bases unmatched to any gene: 7. CDR3 length: 15 residues. Germline V gives CDR1 SEHNR, CDR2 FQNEAQ (reference sequence). This CDR3 is CASSRGQGATYEQYF. Written as DNA, the CDR3 is TGTGCCAGCAGCCGGGGACAGGGAGCAACCTACGAGCAGTACTTC.

The V and J genes are TRBV27 and TRBJ2-7; TRBD1 agrees at 7 bases. Germline CDR1 is MNHEY and CDR2 is SMNVEV (reference sequence). V gave up 11 bases and J gave up 2 bases; unmatched junction bases: 12. The CDR3 loop spans 14 amino acids. The CDR3 nucleotides read TGTGCCTCCAAAAGGAACAGGGGACCCTACGAGCAGTACTTC. Protein sequence: CASKRNRGPYEQYF.

The V gene is TRBV5-6, the J gene TRBJ1-4; 7 bases are a match to TRBD1. CDR1 is SGHDT, CDR2 YYEEEE, per germline. This CDR3 is 15 amino acids long. Unmatched junction bases numbered 9, after V lost 3 bases and J lost 7 bases. The CDR3 region is CASSSTTGSGEKLFF. The CDR3 nucleotides are TGTGCCAGCAGCTCTACGACAGGGTCGGGTGAAAAACTGTTTTTT.

J is TRBJ2-7 and V is TRBV6-1, with 10 bases matching TRBD1. The trim removed 8 bases at V and 5 bases at J, leaving 6 bases unmatched. The CDR3 sequence is 13 residues long. Germline V gene lookup returns CDR1 MNHNS and CDR2 SASEGT. The CDR3 reads CASQGQGLHEQYF. CDR3 coding DNA: TGTGCCAGCCAGGGACAGGGGCTGCACGAGCAGTACTTC.

The chain has TRBV6-5 and TRBJ2-7, with 7 bases fitting TRBD1. With V trimmed by 3 bases and J by 3 bases, 11 bases remained unmatched. There are 16 residues in the CDR3. Looked up from germline, CDR1 is MNHEY and CDR2 is SVGAGI. The CDR3 spells CASSYALTGDYYEQYF. The CDR3 coding sequence is TGTGCCAGCAGTTATGCCCTCACAGGGGATTACTACGAGCAGTACTTC.

The J gene is TRBJ2-6, the V gene TRBV4-1; 7 bases align to TRBD2. V lost 0 bases, J lost 0 bases, and 8 bases stayed unmatched. Looked up from germline, CDR1 is MGHRA and CDR2 is YSYEKL. The CDR3 totals 19 residues. CDR3 amino acids: CASSQDPSQRGSGANVLTF. The CDR3 nucleotides read TGCGCCAGCAGCCAAGATCCGAGCCAGCGGGGCTCTGGGGCCAACGTCCTGACTTTC.

Regarding this clone: At one boundary the junction diverges from the germline segment, which might be a read error. The genes are TRBV7-7 and TRBJ1-2; D uncertain. The germline gives CDR1 SSHAT, CDR2 FNYEAQ (reference sequence). This CDR3 region has 14 residues. CDR3 coding DNA: TGTGCTAGCAGCTTATCCGGGAGGTTTTATGGCTACACCTTC. Its protein is CASSLSGRFYGYTF.

The chain couples TRBV25-1 to TRBJ2-1, with TRBD2 matching over 11 bases. Germline lookup yields CDR1 MGHDK and CDR2 SYGVNS. The CDR3 runs to 13 residues. The junction had 1 base not matched to a gene; V was cut back by 5 bases and J by 7 bases. The CDR3 nucleotides are TGTGCCAGCAGTTGGACTAGCGGGAATGAGCAGTTCTTC. It translates to CASSWTSGNEQFF.

This CDR3 reads CASSQDRRVAGRGDEQFF. Written as DNA, the CDR3 is TGCGCCAGCAGCCAAGATCGCAGGGTGGCAGGGAGGGGGGATGAGCAGTTCTTC. V is TRBV4-1 and J is TRBJ2-1, with D maybe TRBD2 (7 bases). Germline assignment: CDR1 MGHRA and CDR2 YSYEKL. V lost 0 bases to trimming and J lost 8 bases, with 23 bases between them. The CDR3 sequence is 18 residues long.

The chain is built from TRBV11-3 and TRBJ2-7, with 8 bases fitting TRBD2. Germline V CDR1 and CDR2: SGHNT, YENEEA. The CDR3 has 16 amino acids. The V and J ends lost 1 base and 0 bases, in that order; junction bases with no gene match: 5. The CDR3 protein is CASSLGVAGYSYEQYF. CDR3 in DNA: TGTGCCAGCAGCTTAGGAGTAGCGGGATACTCCTACGAGCAGTACTTC.

The J gene is TRBJ2-3, the V gene TRBV5-1; 10 positions match TRBD2. CDR3 length: 16 amino acids. CDR1 is SGHRS and CDR2 is YFSETQ in the germline V gene. V trimming: 4 bases; J trimming: 2 bases; junction bases outside the gene matches: 7. The CDR3: CASSRGTSALTDTQYF. CDR3 nucleotides: TGCGCCAGCAGCCGAGGGACTAGCGCCCTCACAGATACGCAGTATTTT.

The J gene is TRBJ2-1, the V gene TRBV28; TRBD1 matches 9 bases. The CDR3 contains 15 residues. J lost 3 bases, V lost 5 bases, and 5 bases had no gene match. Germline V gene lookup returns CDR1 MDHEN and CDR2 SYDVKM. The CDR3 sequence: CASSTTGGGYNEQFF. CDR3 sequence (DNA): TGTGCCAGCAGTACGACAGGGGGGGGCTACAATGAGCAGTTCTTC.

There are a few counts of this clone. V usage is TRBV30 and J usage is TRBJ2-5, with 7 bases matching TRBD1. The CDR3 consists of 12 residues. V trimming: 2 bases; J trimming: 5 bases; junction bases outside the gene matches: 2. Per germline, CDR1 GTSNPN and CDR2 SVGIG (reference sequence). Here the CDR3 reads CAWSLQGETQYF. For the CDR3, the DNA is TGTGCCTGGAGTCTACAGGGGGAGACCCAGTACTTC.

The rearrangement links TRBV5-1 to TRBJ1-1; D not resolved. Trimming shortened V by 0 bases and J by 3 bases, and 12 bases separated the two germline ends. The CDR3 sequence is 15 residues long. CDR1 and CDR2 (germline): SGHRS, YFSETQ. The CDR3 sequence is CASSLVPGMDTEAFF. Here the CDR3 DNA reads TGCGCCAGCAGCTTGGTGCCGGGGATGGACACTGAAGCTTTCTTT.

The rearrangement joins TRBV19 to TRBJ2-5, with TRBD2 matching 7 bases. The V and J ends lost 4 bases and 3 bases, in that order; junction bases with no gene match: 5. The V gene's germline CDR1 is LNHDA and CDR2 SQIVND (reference sequence). This CDR3 is 14 amino acids long. CDR3 sequence reads: CASSNGAGEETQYF. CDR3 sequence (DNA): TGTGCCAGTAGTAACGGTGCGGGAGAAGAGACCCAGTACTTC.

This clone was observed a few times. The CDR3 DNA reads as TGTGCCAGCAGTTATAGCGGGAGGATCTACCAAGAGACCCAGTACTTC. This codes for CASSYSGRIYQETQYF. This chain links TRBV6-5 with TRBJ2-5; 10 bases are a match to TRBD2. Germline values: CDR1 MNHEY, CDR2 SVGAGI. V trimming: 3 bases; J trimming: 0 bases; junction bases outside the gene matches: 4. The CDR3 has 16 residues.

The chain joins TRBV4-1 to TRBJ2-7; 8 bases agree with TRBD2. V dropped 4 bases and J dropped 3; count of bases not matched to a gene: 14. The CDR3 is 17 residues long. From germline, CDR1 is MGHRA and CDR2 YSYEKL. The CDR3 sequence: CASSPEGDSGVFYEQYF. Written as DNA, the CDR3 is TGCGCCAGCAGCCCTGAAGGGGATAGCGGGGTTTTCTACGAGCAGTACTTC.

Here the CDR3 DNA reads TGTGCCAGTCGTGAAGCGGGACACACAGATACGCAGTATTTT. Translation: CASREAGHTDTQYF. V is TRBV19 and J is TRBJ2-3; D is perhaps TRBD2 (7 bases). Germline V gives CDR1 LNHDA, CDR2 SQIVND (reference sequence). V dropped 8 bases and J dropped 2 bases, with 14 bases sitting between them. The CDR3 totals 14 residues.

This clone has a handful of counts. The rearrangement joins TRBV18 to TRBJ2-1, with D possibly being TRBD2 (6 bases). In germline, CDR1 is KGHSH, CDR2 LQKENI. The CDR3 has 12 amino acids. V was shortened by 6 bases and J by 8 bases, with 11 bases between the two germline ends. The CDR3 loop is CASSLGGDEQFF. CDR3 DNA: TGTGCCAGCTCCCTTGGCGGGGATGAGCAGTTCTTC. Using reference TRBV18 and TRBJ2-1 for the parts outside the CDR3, the full variable domain is NAGVMQNPRHLVRRRGQEARLRCSPMKGHSHVYWYRQLPEEGLKFMVYLQKENIIDESGMPKERFSAEFPKEGPSILRIQQVVRGDSAAYFCASSLGGDEQFFGPGTRLTVL.

The V and J genes are TRBV6-6 and TRBJ1-1; D may be TRBD1 (5 bases). Germline V gene sequence: CDR1 MNHNY, CDR2 SVGAGI (reference sequence). The CDR3 is 14 amino acids. Trimming cost V 3 bases and J 4 bases, with 12 bases left between them. The CDR3 here is CASSYLGDSTEAFF. DNA of the CDR3: TGTGCCAGCAGTTATCTAGGGGATAGCACTGAAGCTTTCTTT.

This chain connects TRBV27 to TRBJ1-1; the match to TRBD1 covers 8 bases. CDR1 and CDR2 from the germline V gene are MNHEY and SMNVEV (reference sequence). Trimming removed 5 bases from V and 4 bases from J; junction bases left unmatched: 6. CDR3 length equals 14 residues. CDR3 DNA sequence: TGTGCCAGCAGTCGTTCCGGGACAGGCACTGAAGCTTTCTTT. This translates into CASSRSGTGTEAFF.

The V call is TRBV7-8, the J call TRBJ1-1, with D possibly TRBD1 on 6 matching bases. V was clipped by 5 bases and J by 0 bases, with 16 bases between them. This CDR3 contains 16 residues. Germline CDR1 is SGHVS and CDR2 is FQNEAQ. CDR3 region: CASSPVGGQMNTEAFF. CDR3 coding DNA: TGTGCCAGCAGCCCCGTCGGTGGACAGATGAACACTGAAGCTTTCTTT. Full variable domain (rest looked up from reference TRBV7-8 and TRBJ1-1): GAGVSQSPRYKVAKRGQDVALRCDPISGHVSLFWYQQALGQGPEFLTYFQNEAQLDKSGLPSDRFFAERPEGSVSTLKIQRTQQEDSAVYLCASSPVGGQMNTEAFFGQGTRLTVV.

The chain carries TRBV7-2 and TRBJ2-2; D uncertain. CDR3 length: 12 residues. Germline values: CDR1 SGHTA, CDR2 FQGNSA. The V end was cut by 7 bases, the J end by 4 bases, with 7 bases between. In DNA form, the CDR3 reads TGTGCCAGCAAGTTCGGCACCGGGGAGCTGTTTTTT. Protein product: CASKFGTGELFF.

The chain is built from TRBV5-1 and TRBJ2-2; 9 nucleotides line up with TRBD1. Germline V gene data show CDR1 as SGHRS and CDR2 as YFSETQ. V was pared by 4 bases and J by 1 base, with 2 bases of the junction left unmatched. CDR3 length: 15 residues. The chain's CDR3 is CASSRGQGNTGELFF. CDR3 DNA: TGCGCCAGCAGCCGGGGACAGGGGAACACCGGGGAGCTGTTTTTT.

The gene calls are TRBV11-3 and TRBJ2-1; 10 nucleotides line up with TRBD1. CDR1 and CDR2 from the germline V gene are SGHNT and YENEEA. Trimming removed 4 bases from V and 9 bases from J; junction bases left unmatched: 12. CDR3 length: 16 residues. The CDR3 region has the DNA TGTGCCAGCAGCTCCCTCGGGACAGGGGCGTCGACTGAGCAGTTCTTC. As protein: CASSSLGTGASTEQFF.